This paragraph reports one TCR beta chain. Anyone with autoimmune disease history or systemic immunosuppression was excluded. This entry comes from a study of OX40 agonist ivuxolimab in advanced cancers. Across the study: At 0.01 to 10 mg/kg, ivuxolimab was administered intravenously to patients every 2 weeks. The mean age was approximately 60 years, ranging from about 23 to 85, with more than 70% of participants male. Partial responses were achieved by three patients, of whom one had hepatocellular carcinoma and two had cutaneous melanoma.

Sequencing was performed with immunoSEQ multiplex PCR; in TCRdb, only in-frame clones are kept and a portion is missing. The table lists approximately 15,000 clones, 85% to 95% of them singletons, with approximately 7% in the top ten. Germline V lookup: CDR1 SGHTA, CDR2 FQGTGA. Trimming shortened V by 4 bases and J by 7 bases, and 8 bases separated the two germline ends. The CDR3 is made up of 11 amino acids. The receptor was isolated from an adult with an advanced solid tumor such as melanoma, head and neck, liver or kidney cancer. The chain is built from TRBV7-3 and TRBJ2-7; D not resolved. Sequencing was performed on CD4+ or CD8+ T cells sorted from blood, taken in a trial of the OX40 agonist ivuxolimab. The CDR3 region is CASSSGGEQYF. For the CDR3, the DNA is TGTGCCAGCAGCTCGGGTGGAGAGCAGTACTTC. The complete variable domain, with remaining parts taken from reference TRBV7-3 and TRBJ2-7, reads GAGVSQTPSNKVTEKGKYVELRCDPISGHTALYWYRQSLGQGPEFLIYFQGTGAADDSGLPNDRFFAVRPEGSVSTLKIQRTERGDSAVYLCASSSGGEQYFGPGTRLTVT.